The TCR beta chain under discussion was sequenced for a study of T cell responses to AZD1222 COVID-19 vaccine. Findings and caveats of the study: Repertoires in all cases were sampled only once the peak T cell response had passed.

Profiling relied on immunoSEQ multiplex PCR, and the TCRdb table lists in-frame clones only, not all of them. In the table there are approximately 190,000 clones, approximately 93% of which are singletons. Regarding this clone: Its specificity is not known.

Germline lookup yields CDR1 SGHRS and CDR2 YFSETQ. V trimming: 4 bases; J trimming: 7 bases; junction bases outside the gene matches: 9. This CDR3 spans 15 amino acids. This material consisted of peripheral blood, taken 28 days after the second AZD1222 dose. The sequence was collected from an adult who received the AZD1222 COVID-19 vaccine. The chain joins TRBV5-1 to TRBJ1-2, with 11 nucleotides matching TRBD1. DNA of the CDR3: TGCGCCAGCAGCCCGGGACAGGGGGTAGGAGGTGGCTACACCTTC. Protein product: CASSPGQGVGGGYTF.